The 14 T cell receptor beta chains below come from one sample, sequenced in a study of cytomegalovirus exposure and HLA in healthy donors. The data were produced by immunoSEQ multiplex PCR, yet TCRdb's version contains in-frame clones alone and is incomplete. Among tens of thousands of clones listed, roughly 90% were seen once. The sample taken for sequencing was PBMCs. The receptors were sampled from a woman in her 30s in good health and CMV-seronegative.

Only a few counts were recorded for this clone. The gene calls are TRBV5-4 and TRBJ2-1; D is possibly TRBD2 (6 bases). This CDR3 comprises 17 residues. Trimming stripped 4 bases from V and 1 base from J, with 18 bases between. Germline V gives CDR1 SGHNT, CDR2 YYREEE (reference sequence). CDR3 coding DNA: TGTGCCAGCAGCCTGGGGTCGGGGAGGAATTCCTACAATGAGCAGTTCTTC. It translates to CASSLGSGRNSYNEQFF.

This chain connects TRBV7-9 to TRBJ2-7; 8 bases line up with TRBD1. Losses at the gene ends were 0 bases for V and 6 bases for J; bases not matched to a gene: 7. The CDR3 extends over 15 amino acids. Germline CDR1 reads SEHNR; CDR2 reads FQNEAQ (reference sequence). The CDR3 DNA is TGTGCCAGCAGCTTAGCGCGGGACAGGTCGGGCGAGCAGTACTTC. As protein: CASSLARDRSGEQYF.

The chain links TRBV5-1 to TRBJ2-3; maybe TRBD2 (6 bases). This CDR3 has 15 amino acids. Trimming took 4 bases from V and 3 from J, leaving 15 bases between them. CDR1 and CDR2 (germline): SGHRS, YFSETQ. In DNA form, the CDR3 reads TGCGCCAGCAGCCCGTCCAGCGGAGGGACAGATACGCAGTATTTT. It specifies CASSPSSGGTDTQYF. Together with reference TRBV5-1 and TRBJ2-3, the CDR3 gives the full variable domain: KAGVTQTPRYLIKTRGQQVTLSCSPISGHRSVSWYQQTPGQGLQFLFEYFSETQRNKGNFPGRFSGRQFSNSRSEMNVSTLELGDSALYLCASSPSSGGTDTQYFGPGTRLTVL.

The chain couples TRBV4-3 to TRBJ1-4, with D hard to call. The CDR3 extends over 13 amino acids. CDR1 LGHNA and CDR2 YSLEER come from the germline V gene. Trimming stripped 6 bases from V and 8 bases from J, with 13 bases between. The CDR3, as DNA: TGCGCCAGCAGGGGGATGGGGAGAGAAAAACTGTTTTTT. Its translation: CASRGMGREKLFF.

The genes are TRBV7-3 and TRBJ2-1; TRBD2 is a possible D gene (6 bases). The CDR3 extends over 14 amino acids. Germline V gives CDR1 SGHTA, CDR2 FQGTGA. The V end was cut by 5 bases, the J end by 9 bases, with 17 bases between. The CDR3 DNA sequence: TGTGCCAGCAGCCCCTCGGTCAAGGGAGGTGAGCAGTTCTTC. The encoded protein is CASSPSVKGGEQFF.

The chain links TRBV2 to TRBJ2-1; the D gene is possibly TRBD2 (5 bases). The germline V gene encodes CDR1 SNHLY and CDR2 FYNNEI. The CDR3 is made up of 15 amino acids. V lost 3 bases and J lost 2, with 11 bases in between. CDR3 sequence reads: CASSDSRVTYNEQFF. CDR3 DNA: TGTGCCAGCAGTGATTCGAGGGTGACCTACAATGAGCAGTTCTTC.

The chain employs TRBV30 and TRBJ2-3; D unclear. This CDR3 comprises 11 residues. Trimming cost V 3 bases and J 2 bases, with 3 bases left between them. CDR1 and CDR2 (germline): GTSNPN, SVGIG (reference sequence). The chain's CDR3 is CAWSYTDTQYF. In nucleotides, the CDR3 is TGTGCCTGGAGCTACACAGATACGCAGTATTTT.

The chain joins TRBV15 to TRBJ2-1; TRBD2 agrees at 9 bases. The germline V gene has CDR1 LNHNV and CDR2 YYDKDF (reference sequence). The CDR3 consists of 18 residues. V lost 3 bases to trimming and J lost 2 bases; unmatched junction nucleotides: 11. CDR3 in DNA: TGTGCCACCAGCAGGGACCCGGCTAGCGGGGTGACCTACAATGAGCAGTTCTTC. As protein: CATSRDPASGVTYNEQFF.

The DNA for the CDR3 is TGCGCCAGCAGCTTGGTTACAGGGGGCCTGTTGACTGAAGCTTTCTTT. Its protein is CASSLVTGGLLTEAFF. The V and J genes are TRBV5-1 and TRBJ1-1; 9 nucleotides align to TRBD1. The CDR3 is 16 amino acids. Trimming at V came to 0 bases and at J to 5 bases, leaving 8 bases not matched to a gene. CDR1 SGHRS and CDR2 YFSETQ come from the germline V gene.

This clone was counted between two and nine times. The chain recombines TRBV27 with TRBJ1-2, with D maybe TRBD1 (6 bases). The V end was cut by 5 bases, the J end by 8 bases, with 24 bases between. CDR3 length: 16 residues. Germline V CDR1 and CDR2: MNHEY, SMNVEV (reference sequence). Here the CDR3 reads CASSPTPDSATPGYTF. CDR3 DNA sequence: TGTGCCAGCAGTCCGACGCCGGACAGTGCCACCCCGGGCTACACCTTC.

This clone was recorded only once. The rearrangement joins TRBV10-2 to TRBJ2-7, with D unclear. V lost 0 bases and J 4 bases, leaving 4 bases between the germline ends. CDR1 WSHSY and CDR2 SAAADI come from the germline V gene. The length of the CDR3 is 12 residues. The DNA for the CDR3 is TGCGCCAGCAGTGAGTCGACTTACGAGCAGTACTTC. This gives the protein CASSESTYEQYF.

The rearrangement links TRBV9 to TRBJ2-1, with D possibly matching TRBD1 (6 bases). Trimming left V 4 bases short and J 0 bases short, with 11 bases between. Germline CDR1 reads SGDLS; CDR2 reads YYNGEE. The CDR3 has 15 amino acids. The CDR3 reads CASSQGRSSYNEQFF. CDR3 in DNA: TGTGCCAGCAGCCAGGGGCGGAGCTCCTACAATGAGCAGTTCTTC.

This clone has just a few counts. Other DNA sequences in the sample encode the same CDR3. The rearrangement uses TRBV7-3 and TRBJ2-1; TRBD2 agrees at 8 bases. This CDR3 contains 16 residues. The germline V gene has CDR1 SGHTA and CDR2 FQGTGA. Trimming at V came to 4 bases and at J to 0 bases, leaving 5 bases not matched to a gene. CDR3: CASSSVAGSSYNEQFF. In DNA, the CDR3 is TGTGCCAGCAGCTCCGTAGCGGGGAGCTCCTACAATGAGCAGTTCTTC.

This clone was recorded once. The chain employs TRBV7-9 and TRBJ1-2, with a tentative D call TRBD1 (5 bases). Trimming shortened V by 4 bases and J by 7 bases, and 19 bases separated the two germline ends. Germline V gives CDR1 SEHNR, CDR2 FQNEAQ (reference sequence). The CDR3 spans 15 residues. DNA for the CDR3: TGTGCCAGCAGCTCCTATCCGGCAGGGTCAACTGGCTACACCTTC. It codes for CASSSYPAGSTGYTF.